Listed below are T cell receptor beta chains from one sample, sequenced in a study of T cell repertoires in cytomegalovirus infection. These receptors are not linked to any known antigen. In TCRdb, the reads were re-called with MiXCR into one record per CDR3 protein. The repertoire holds fewer than 900,000 distinct CDR3 sequences, about 28% seen once, with 10% to 15% in the top ten. The material was cultured CD8+ T cells from PBMCs, obtained from culture after CMV antigen stimulation. Source of these receptors: a human donor in good health (CMV status not recorded). Some clones in this sample may be carry-over from other donors' samples. The CDR3 runs from the conserved cysteine through the conserved F or W. The D gene is left open where the match is weak. Rows give clone size only sometimes, using once, few, many, or a class for an expanded clone.

clone_size	v_call	j_call	d_call	cdr3_aa	cdr3_nt
NA	TRBV28	TRBJ2-7	TRBD1	CASSPMDRVYEQYF	TGTGCCAGCAGCCCCATGGACAGGGTCTACGAGCAGTACTTC
NA	TRBV29-1	TRBJ2-1	NA	CSASTGNGGDEQFF	TGCAGCGCCTCTACAGGGAATGGGGGAGATGAGCAGTTCTTC
NA	TRBV12-3/TRBV12-4	TRBJ2-2	NA	CASSFFYPTGTHFRPNTGELFF	TGTGCCAGCAGTTTTTTCTACCCCACCGGGACACATTTTAGACCGAACACCGGGGAGCTGTTTTTT
NA	TRBV6-8	TRBJ1-6	NA	CASSIKTGEYSPLHF	TGTGCCAGCAGTATCAAGACAGGTGAATATTCACCCCTCCACTTT
NA	TRBV5-5	TRBJ2-3	NA	CASSLTVITDTQYF	TGTGCCAGCAGCTTGACAGTAATCACAGATACGCAGTATTTT
NA	TRBV5-1	TRBJ1-1	TRBD1	CASSFTGGAEAFF	TGCGCCAGCAGCTTTACAGGGGGAGCTGAAGCTTTCTTT
few	TRBV27	TRBJ2-5	NA	CASSLYGGGALETQYF	TGTGCCAGCAGTTTATACGGTGGGGGGGCGCTGGAGACCCAGTACTTC
few	TRBV4-1	TRBJ1-1	NA	CASSQVTVNTEAFF	TGCGCCAGCAGCCAAGTTACGGTGAACACTGAAGCTTTCTTT
many	TRBV7-9	TRBJ1-1	NA	CASSLVMGGRTEAFF	TGTGCCAGCAGCTTAGTGATGGGGGGCCGCACTGAAGCTTTCTTT
many	TRBV7-8	TRBJ2-1	NA	CASSSRGNEQFF	TGTGCCAGCAGTTCTAGAGGTAATGAGCAGTTCTTC
NA	TRBV7-2	TRBJ2-7	NA	CASSLAGGVYEQYF	TGTGCCAGCAGCTTAGCCGGTGGGGTCTACGAGCAGTACTTC
few	TRBV6-2/TRBV6-3	TRBJ2-1	NA	CASSSSRSLYNEQFF	TGTGCCAGCAGTTCGTCGCGTTCCCTATACAATGAGCAGTTCTTC
few	TRBV6-5	TRBJ1-1	NA	CASSYGGNNEAFF	TGTGCCAGCAGTTATGGAGGGAACAATGAAGCTTTCTTT
few	TRBV6-6	TRBJ1-2	NA	CASSTATYGYTF	TGTGCCAGCAGTACCGCGACCTACGGCTACACCTTC
NA	TRBV7-6	TRBJ2-7	NA	CASSLRTPEEQYF	TGTGCCAGCAGCCTCAGAACCCCGGAGGAGCAGTACTTC
NA	TRBV6-1	TRBJ1-1	TRBD1	CATDRGMNTEAFF	TGTGCCACGGACAGGGGGATGAACACTGAAGCTTTCTTT
few	TRBV27	TRBJ2-2	TRBD2	CASSLRGETSTGELFF	TGTGCCAGCAGTCTCCGGGGGGAGACGAGCACCGGGGAGCTGTTTTTT
NA	TRBV20-1	TRBJ1-2	NA	CSARDFREANYGYTF	TGCAGTGCTAGAGATTTTAGGGAAGCTAACTATGGCTACACCTTC
NA	TRBV14	TRBJ2-3	NA	CASSQDLGAAFDTQYF	TGTGCCAGCAGCCAAGATCTGGGGGCCGCCTTCGATACGCAGTATTTT
NA	TRBV7-9	TRBJ2-7	TRBD1	CASSLSGTGFAYEQYF	TGTGCCAGCAGTTTATCCGGGACAGGGTTCGCCTACGAGCAGTACTTC
many	TRBV7-2	TRBJ1-3	NA	CASSWGSGNTIYF	TGTGCCAGCAGCTGGGGGTCCGGAAACACCATATATTTT
NA	TRBV12-3/TRBV12-4	TRBJ1-2	TRBD1	CASRPTGGDYGYTF	TGTGCCAGCAGGCCGACAGGGGGGGACTATGGCTACACCTTC
many	TRBV7-2	TRBJ1-6	NA	CASSLEFSPLHF	TGTGCCAGCAGCTTAGAGTTCTCACCCCTCCACTTT
NA	TRBV27	TRBJ2-5	NA	CASSLSGKQETQYF	TGTGCCAGCAGTTTATCGGGCAAACAAGAGACCCAGTACTTC
few	TRBV4-1	TRBJ2-1	NA	CASSQDTGSPEQFF	TGCGCCAGCAGCCAAGATACAGGGAGCCCTGAGCAGTTCTTC
few	TRBV14	TRBJ1-1	NA	CASSRGPQNTEAFF	TGTGCCAGCAGCCGAGGACCGCAGAACACTGAAGCTTTCTTT
NA	TRBV9	TRBJ1-1	NA	CASSGSWGREGTLMNTEAFF	TGTGCCAGCAGCGGCTCTTGGGGGAGGGAGGGGACCCTAATGAACACTGAAGCTTTCTTT
many	TRBV25-1	TRBJ1-1	NA	CASSGGPLIEAFF	TGTGCCAGCAGTGGGGGACCCCTCATTGAAGCTTTCTTT
NA	TRBV28	TRBJ2-1	NA	CASSVKASSYNEQFF	TGTGCCAGCAGTGTGAAGGCGAGCTCCTACAATGAGCAGTTCTTC
few	TRBV28	TRBJ1-6	NA	CASRAQSYPTNSPLHF	TGTGCCAGCAGGGCACAGTCCTACCCCACCAATTCACCCCTCCACTTT
few	TRBV19	TRBJ1-5	NA	CASSMTGGDNQPQHF	TGTGCCAGTAGTATGACAGGCGGGGACAATCAGCCCCAGCATTTT
NA	TRBV4-3	TRBJ2-3	TRBD2	CASSPSGGGGTDTQYF	TGCGCCAGCAGCCCTTCGGGGGGGGGTGGTACAGATACGCAGTATTTT
NA	TRBV7-9	TRBJ1-5	NA	CASSSHGGKPQHF	TGTGCCAGCAGCTCACACGGCGGCAAACCCCAGCATTTT
few	TRBV7-6	TRBJ2-5	NA	CASSLTGALYQETQYF	TGTGCCAGCAGCTTAACGGGGGCCCTGTACCAAGAGACCCAGTACTTC
NA	TRBV25-1	TRBJ1-6	NA	CASSEGGGPLHF	TGTGCCAGCAGTGAAGGTGGGGGGCCCCTCCACTTT
NA	TRBV6-6	TRBJ1-5	TRBD1	CASKPGTGKEPQHF	TGTGCCAGCAAGCCGGGGACAGGGAAAGAGCCCCAGCATTTT
few	TRBV2	TRBJ1-2	NA	CASVIPRQDRYGYTF	TGTGCCAGCGTTATACCCAGACAGGACCGCTATGGCTACACCTTC
few	TRBV7-9	TRBJ2-3	NA	CASSLVVGGTDTQYF	TGTGCCAGCAGCTTAGTAGTTGGCGGCACAGATACGCAGTATTTT
NA	TRBV9	TRBJ1-4	NA	CASSAKVQGTNEKLFF	TGTGCCAGCAGCGCGAAGGTGCAAGGTACTAATGAAAAACTGTTTTTT
NA	TRBV13	TRBJ1-3	NA	CASRASQASGNTIYF	TGTGCCAGCAGGGCCTCCCAGGCGTCTGGAAACACCATATATTTT
NA	TRBV29-1	TRBJ2-5	TRBD2	CSVEDRRTGGPIETQYF	TGCAGCGTTGAAGATCGAAGAACGGGGGGGCCGATAGAGACCCAGTACTTC
NA	TRBV6-6	TRBJ2-5	NA	CASSYSDRSSQETQYF	TGTGCCAGCAGTTACTCGGACAGAAGTTCCCAAGAGACCCAGTACTTC
NA	TRBV10-3	TRBJ2-1	TRBD2	CAISERGLAGIDEQFF	TGTGCCATCAGTGAGAGGGGACTAGCGGGGATCGATGAGCAGTTCTTC
few	TRBV4-1	TRBJ2-7	TRBD2	CASSSSGASGYYEQYF	TGCGCCAGCAGCTCGTCTGGGGCTAGCGGGTACTACGAGCAGTACTTC
few	TRBV6-2/TRBV6-3	TRBJ2-1	NA	CASSYPTGTPRHNEQFF	TGTGCCAGCAGTTACCCGACCGGGACACCGAGACACAATGAGCAGTTCTTC
NA	TRBV5-1	TRBJ2-7	NA	CASSPTANEQYF	TGCGCCAGCAGCCCCACGGCCAACGAGCAGTACTTC
NA	TRBV27	TRBJ2-5	NA	CASIVGSATDEKETQYF	TGTGCCAGCATAGTGGGTTCGGCGACGGACGAGAAAGAGACCCAGTACTTC
NA	TRBV7-7	TRBJ2-5	NA	CASSLGRGRIQETQYF	TGTGCTAGCAGCTTAGGACGGGGGCGCATCCAAGAGACCCAGTACTTC
many	TRBV7-6	TRBJ2-3	NA	CASSLEAGSTDTQYF	TGTGCCAGCAGCTTAGAGGCGGGTAGCACAGATACGCAGTATTTT
NA	TRBV29-1	TRBJ1-2	TRBD1	CSVEDGTGPNGYTF	TGCAGCGTTGAAGATGGGACAGGACCTAATGGCTACACCTTC
few	TRBV27	TRBJ1-3	NA	CASSLAGGGNTIYF	TGTGCCAGCAGTCTAGCTGGCGGGGGAAACACCATATATTTT
NA	TRBV7-8	TRBJ2-2	TRBD1	CASSSGQGYITGELFF	TGTGCCAGCAGCTCAGGACAGGGTTATATTACCGGGGAGCTGTTTTTT
few	TRBV19	TRBJ1-2	NA	CATSRDGYTF	TGTGCCACCTCGAGGGATGGCTACACCTTC
few	TRBV12-5	TRBJ2-1	NA	CASGTQGNEQFF	TGTGCTAGTGGTACCCAGGGGAATGAGCAGTTCTTC
few	TRBV11-2	TRBJ2-5	TRBD2	CASSYTSGGAETQYF	TGTGCCAGCAGCTATACTAGCGGGGGGGCAGAGACCCAGTACTTC
once	TRBV4-2	TRBJ1-5	NA	CASSQGPEGVGQPQHF	TGTGCCAGCAGCCAAGGTCCCGAGGGGGTGGGGCAGCCCCAGCATTTT
many	TRBV12-3/TRBV12-4	TRBJ1-2	NA	CASKGGPLNYGYTF	TGTGCCAGCAAAGGAGGGCCGCTTAACTATGGCTACACCTTC